This TCR beta chain comes out of a study of shared clonotypes between healthy human individuals. The table came from immunoSEQ multiplex PCR; TCRdb's copy has only in-frame clones and leaves some out. The table lists fewer than 650,000 clones, around three quarters of them singletons, with more than 10% in the top ten. The CDR3 covers 14 residues. V dropped 5 bases and J dropped 0 bases, with 7 bases sitting between them. Looked up from germline, CDR1 is SGHAT and CDR2 is FQNNGV. The source material was PBMCs. The chain couples TRBV11-2 to TRBJ1-4; D not certain. The clonotype comes from a woman in her thirties or forties in good health. Some clones in this sample may be carry-over from other donors' samples. CDR3 DNA: TGTGCCAGCAGCACCGGGCCAACTAATGAAAAACTGTTTTTT. This translates into CASSTGPTNEKLFF.